These 30 T cell receptor beta chains originate from one sample sequenced in a study of identical twins. TCRdb itself ran the 5' RACE reads through MiXCR, one entry per CDR3 protein. This table holds approximately 94,000 distinct CDR3 sequences, 5.9% found once. The source material was memory T cells sorted from blood. All receptors come from a woman in her fifties or sixties in good health.

In its sample, this clonotype was seen a few times. The chain carries TRBV20-1 and TRBJ2-6; maybe TRBD2 (6 bases). The CDR3 contains 18 residues. V lost 1 base, J lost 4 bases, and 20 bases lay in between. The V gene's germline CDR1 is DFQATT and CDR2 SNEGSKA (reference sequence). The CDR3 sequence is CSARGGVAGRRGANVLTF. CDR3 coding DNA: TGCAGTGCTAGAGGCGGGGTAGCCGGGCGACGGGGGGCCAACGTCCTGACTTTC.

This clonotype appeared many times. This chain joins TRBV6-5 and TRBJ2-3; no clear D. V lost 3 bases to trimming and J lost 4 bases, with 11 bases between them. CDR3 size: 14 residues. Germline CDR1 is MNHEY and CDR2 is SVGAGI. The CDR3, as DNA: TGTGCCAGCAGTTATTCGCACAAGGCAGATACGCAGTATTTT. Translated, it gives CASSYSHKADTQYF.

The chain couples TRBV5-1 to TRBJ2-3; weak D call: TRBD1 (8 bases). V was pared by 4 bases and J by 3 bases, with 24 bases between. The CDR3 consists of 18 residues. Germline CDR1 is SGHRS and CDR2 is YFSETQ. The CDR3, as DNA: TGCGCCAGCAGCGGTGACAGGGGCGTCGTGCGGGGGACAGATACGCAGTATTTT. The encoded protein is CASSGDRGVVRGTDTQYF. The full variable domain, with the rest looked up from reference TRBV5-1 and TRBJ2-3, is KAGVTQTPRYLIKTRGQQVTLSCSPISGHRSVSWYQQTPGQGLQFLFEYFSETQRNKGNFPGRFSGRQFSNSRSEMNVSTLELGDSALYLCASSGDRGVVRGTDTQYFGPGTRLTVL.

This clonotype has at least ten counts. This rearrangement joins TRBV20-1 to TRBJ1-5, with a tentative D call TRBD1 (5 bases). CDR1 and CDR2 from the germline V gene are DFQATT and SNEGSKA (reference sequence). The CDR3 has 13 amino acids. The ends were cut back, 7 bases at V and 3 bases at J, with 13 bases in the middle. Here the CDR3 reads CSGTGALNQPQHF. The CDR3 DNA reads TGCAGTGGAACCGGGGCACTCAATCAGCCCCAGCATTTT.

This clonotype was recorded many times. The chain carries TRBV10-3 and TRBJ2-2; D remains ambiguous. Trimming left V 0 bases short and J 6 bases short, with 11 bases between. Germline CDR1 is ENHRY and CDR2 is SYGVKD. The CDR3 sequence is 15 residues long. This CDR3 is CAISESVMAAGELFF. CDR3 DNA: TGTGCCATCAGTGAGTCTGTAATGGCTGCCGGGGAGCTGTTTTTT.

At least ten counts were recorded for this clonotype. The V gene is TRBV28, the J gene TRBJ1-2; D is perhaps TRBD1 (5 bases). Deletions cut 8 bases from V and 7 bases from J, with 14 bases between. CDR1 is MDHEN and CDR2 is SYDVKM in the germline V gene. The CDR3 loop spans 12 amino acids. The chain's CDR3 is CASQTGLFGYTF. The DNA of the CDR3 is TGTGCCAGCCAGACGGGGCTCTTTGGCTACACCTTC.

This clonotype was detected a few times. The chain has TRBV24-1 and TRBJ2-2, with TRBD1 identical over 8 bases. V lost 6 bases and J lost 5; bases outside the gene matches: 7. The CDR3 runs 15 residues. Germline CDR1 KGHDR, CDR2 SFDVKD. The chain's CDR3 is CATSTPGQETGELFF. As DNA, the CDR3 is TGTGCCACCAGTACACCGGGACAGGAGACCGGGGAGCTGTTTTTT.

The sample holds many counts of this clonotype. The chain carries TRBV29-1 and TRBJ2-7, with D perhaps matching TRBD2 (6 bases). This CDR3 has 11 amino acids. Germline V gene lookup returns CDR1 SQVTM and CDR2 ANQGSEA. Trimming stripped 7 bases from V and 3 bases from J, with 10 bases between. The CDR3 DNA reads TGCAGCGGGGGGGAGGACTACGAGCAGTACTTC. As protein: CSGGEDYEQYF.

In this sample, this clonotype turned up a few times. The rearrangement joins TRBV9 to TRBJ2-3; 7 nucleotides line up with TRBD2. The germline V gene encodes CDR1 SGDLS and CDR2 YYNGEE. V lost 4 bases, J lost 0 bases, and 5 bases stayed unmatched. The CDR3 contains 15 residues. The CDR3 region has the DNA TGTGCCAGCAGCATAAGCGGGGCTAGCACAGATACGCAGTATTTT. Translating gives CASSISGASTDTQYF.

This clonotype was recorded many times. V and J are TRBV10-3 and TRBJ2-2; the D is unclear. CDR1 ENHRY and CDR2 SYGVKD come from the germline V gene. Between the trimmed V and J ends, which lost 8 bases and 1 base, there was a span of 11 bases. The CDR3 extends over 14 amino acids. The CDR3 DNA is TGTGCCATCGGGAATCAGGTGAACACCGGGGAGCTGTTTTTT. Translation gives CAIGNQVNTGELFF.

This clonotype appeared a few times. V is TRBV3-1 and J is TRBJ2-5; TRBD2 matches 14 bases. The CDR3 sequence is 16 residues long. Germline lookup yields CDR1 LGHDT and CDR2 YNNKEL (reference sequence). Trimming cost V 5 bases and J 5 bases; bases outside gene matches: 7. The CDR3 loop is CASSRLAGGPKETQYF. Written as DNA, the CDR3 is TGTGCCAGCAGCAGACTAGCGGGAGGGCCGAAGGAGACCCAGTACTTC.

This clonotype appeared many times. CDR3 sequence reads: CSAERREGREETQYF. CDR3 DNA: TGCAGTGCCGAGAGGCGGGAGGGCCGGGAAGAGACCCAGTACTTC. This chain uses TRBV20-1 with TRBJ2-5; 9 bases agree with TRBD2. This CDR3 has 15 residues. The V segment lost 6 bases and the J segment 3 bases; nucleotides outside the gene matches: 11. The germline gives CDR1 DFQATT, CDR2 SNEGSKA (reference sequence).

This clonotype was found a few times. The chain recombines TRBV7-2 with TRBJ2-7; 8 nucleotides line up with TRBD1. The ends lost 2 bases at V and 4 bases at J; junction bases unmatched: 4. CDR3 size: 14 residues. Germline V gene data show CDR1 as SGHTA and CDR2 as FQGNSA. For the CDR3, the DNA is TGTGCCAGCAGCTTACCCAGGGGGCCGTACGAGCAGTACTTC. It translates to CASSLPRGPYEQYF.

This clonotype was seen ten or more times. The rearrangement uses TRBV20-1 and TRBJ2-1; D might be TRBD2 (5 bases). CDR3 length: 16 amino acids. Germline values: CDR1 DFQATT, CDR2 SNEGSKA (reference sequence). The ends were cut back, 3 bases at V and 0 bases at J, with 15 bases in the middle. CDR3 amino acids: CSASFGLRGSYNEQFF. The DNA of the CDR3 is TGCAGTGCTAGTTTCGGACTCCGGGGCTCCTACAATGAGCAGTTCTTC.

This clonotype showed up just a few times. CDR3 in DNA: TGTGCCAGCAGTTACAGGAGGGGCGATCCTGGGGCCAACGTCCTGACTTTC. It yields the protein CASSYRRGDPGANVLTF. The chain is built from TRBV6-5 and TRBJ2-6; a possible D gene is TRBD2 (6 bases). This CDR3 is built from 17 residues. Germline lookup yields CDR1 MNHEY and CDR2 SVGAGI. V was cut by 2 bases and J by 2 bases, with 13 bases left in between.

The genes are TRBV15 and TRBJ1-2; the D is unclear. V gave up 5 bases and J gave up 4 bases, with 14 bases separating them. Germline assignment: CDR1 LNHNV and CDR2 YYDKDF (reference sequence). The CDR3 extends over 14 amino acids. The CDR3 reads CATSRRQLPYGYTF. DNA for the CDR3: TGTGCCACCAGCCGACGACAATTACCCTATGGCTACACCTTC.

This clonotype was picked up a small number of times. The V gene is TRBV20-1, the J gene TRBJ2-3; 12 bases map to TRBD2. From germline, CDR1 is DFQATT and CDR2 SNEGSKA (reference sequence). V lost 5 bases and J lost 2; bases outside the gene matches: 8. The CDR3 runs 16 residues. The CDR3 loop is CSALPPSGRDTDTQYF. The CDR3, as DNA: TGCAGTGCTCTTCCCCCTAGCGGGAGGGACACAGATACGCAGTATTTT.

This clonotype was seen more than once but under ten times. The genes are TRBV7-8 and TRBJ1-5; maybe TRBD1 (5 bases). The CDR3 is made up of 13 amino acids. Trimming left V 2 bases short and J 6 bases short, with 8 bases between. Germline V gene sequence: CDR1 SGHVS, CDR2 FQNEAQ. The CDR3 sequence: CASSLQGRQPQHF. The CDR3 nucleotides read TGTGCCAGCAGCTTACAGGGCCGTCAGCCCCAGCATTTT.

This clonotype has at least ten counts. V is TRBV4-2 and J is TRBJ2-3, with 14 bases matching TRBD2. The junction had 7 bases not matched to a gene; V was cut back by 0 bases and J by 2 bases. The CDR3 consists of 19 residues. Germline V lookup: CDR1 LGHNA, CDR2 YNFKEQ. CDR3 coding DNA: TGTGCCAGCAGCCAAGATTATGGACTAGCGGGAGGCCCCACAGATACGCAGTATTTT. Residues: CASSQDYGLAGGPTDTQYF.

This clonotype was seen ten or more times. The chain is built from TRBV12-3 or TRBV12-4 and TRBJ2-4, with TRBD2 identical over 7 bases. V shed 1 base, J shed 7 bases, and the junction held 7 bases outside the gene matches. CDR3 length: 15 residues. CDR3 protein: CASSLGGGGRNIQYF. The CDR3 nucleotides are TGTGCCAGCAGTTTAGGGGGGGGAGGGCGGAACATTCAGTACTTC.

This clonotype came up many times. J is TRBJ2-1 and V is TRBV15, with 8 positions matching TRBD2. J was trimmed by 7 bases and V by 0 bases; bases with no gene match: 8. Germline CDR1 and CDR2: LNHNV and YYDKDF (reference sequence). The CDR3 length is 16 residues. CDR3 region: CATSREGELAVNEQFF. The CDR3 DNA reads TGTGCCACCAGCAGAGAGGGGGAACTAGCGGTGAATGAGCAGTTCTTC.

On this clonotype itself: This may stem from a read error, because a much larger clone lies one nucleotide away. The chain is built from TRBV18 and TRBJ1-6; D not resolved. Germline loops: CDR1 KGHSH, CDR2 LQKENI. The CDR3 is 12 amino acids. CDR3 nucleotides: TGTGCCAGCTCACCAAATAATACACCCCTCCACTTT. Its translation is CASSPNNTPLHF.

This clonotype was detected many times. The chain joins TRBV3-1 to TRBJ1-1, with D maybe TRBD1 (5 bases). Germline assignment: CDR1 LGHDT and CDR2 YNNKEL (reference sequence). V was shortened by 0 bases and J by 11 bases, with 13 bases between the two germline ends. The CDR3 length is 13 residues. The CDR3 DNA reads TGTGCCAGCAGCCAAGATAGACTTGGGGCGGCTTTCTTT. It yields the protein CASSQDRLGAAFF.

In this sample, this clonotype turned up many times. The chain joins TRBV11-2 to TRBJ2-1; TRBD2 matches 10 bases. Per the germline V gene, CDR1 is SGHAT and CDR2 is FQNNGV. CDR3 size: 17 residues. Unmatched junction bases numbered 7, after V lost 5 bases and J lost 0 bases. The CDR3 sequence: CASSLRLAGASYNEQFF. The CDR3 DNA reads TGTGCCAGCAGCCTACGGCTAGCGGGGGCCTCCTACAATGAGCAGTTCTTC.

The chain couples TRBV6-1 to TRBJ2-7; the D gene is possibly TRBD1 (5 bases). CDR1 and CDR2 (germline): MNHNS, SASEGT. The CDR3 spans 11 residues. V lost 8 bases and J 4 bases, leaving 9 bases between the germline ends. Here the CDR3 reads CASGALYEQYV. CDR3 in DNA: TGTGCCAGCGGGGCACTGTACGAGCAGTACGTC.

This clonotype was picked up many times. The rearrangement links TRBV20-1 to TRBJ2-7; the D is unclear. V was pared by 7 bases and J by 3 bases, with 7 bases between. Per germline, CDR1 DFQATT and CDR2 SNEGSKA (reference sequence). This CDR3 is 10 amino acids long. The CDR3 DNA reads as TGCAGTGTCGGGTACTACGAGCAGTACTTC. This codes for CSVGYYEQYF.

At least ten counts were recorded for this clonotype. V and J are TRBV5-6 and TRBJ1-2; perhaps TRBD1 as D (5 bases). Trimming stripped 6 bases from V and 3 bases from J, with 15 bases between. CDR1 is SGHDT and CDR2 is YYEEEE in the germline V gene. CDR3 length equals 14 residues. The CDR3, as DNA: TGTGCCAGCAACCTGGGACCCAAATACTATGGCTACACCTTC. Its protein is CASNLGPKYYGYTF.

This clonotype is judged medium-sized. In nucleotides, the CDR3 is TGCAGTGCTAGAGGAGGCCCATCCACGCAGTATTTT. Its protein product is CSARGGPSTQYF. This rearrangement joins TRBV20-1 to TRBJ2-3, with D uncertain. Germline V lookup: CDR1 DFQATT, CDR2 SNEGSKA (reference sequence). CDR3 length: 12 amino acids. Trimming took 1 base from V and 9 from J, leaving 11 bases between them.

In its sample, this clonotype was seen a few times. The V gene is TRBV27, the J gene TRBJ2-7, with a tentative D call TRBD1 (5 bases). This CDR3 comprises 15 residues. Germline lookup yields CDR1 MNHEY and CDR2 SMNVEV (reference sequence). V gave up 5 bases and J gave up 1 base, with 15 bases separating them. The CDR3 spells CASSAFWTTSYEQYF. DNA for the CDR3: TGTGCCAGCAGTGCTTTTTGGACAACATCCTACGAGCAGTACTTC.

This clonotype was found many times. The rearrangement uses TRBV6-1 and TRBJ2-3, with 9 bases matching TRBD1. The V segment lost 7 bases and the J segment 4 bases; nucleotides outside the gene matches: 9. This CDR3 spans 15 amino acids. Germline V gene lookup returns CDR1 MNHNS and CDR2 SASEGT. CDR3 in amino acids: CASIMDRGGSDTQYF. In nucleotides, the CDR3 is TGTGCCAGCATCATGGACAGGGGTGGGTCAGATACGCAGTATTTT.